Sequencing of this T cell receptor (beta chain) was carried out in a study of beta chain features in type 1 diabetes. Isolated RNA was reverse transcribed in full, so expressed TCRB transcripts were sequenced. The method was immunoSEQ multiplex PCR; TCRdb's version includes in-frame clones alone and lacks a portion of them. The table shows 200,000 to 250,000 clones, with approximately 11% occurring only once. CDR1 is MNHNS, CDR2 SASEGT, per germline. This CDR3 has 15 residues. Between the trimmed V and J ends, which lost 8 bases and 5 bases, there was a span of 21 bases. The TCR comes from a man aged 18 to 35 in good health. The sequenced material came from central memory CD4+ T cells from blood. V is TRBV6-1 and J is TRBJ2-5; no firm D call. The CDR3 region has the DNA TGTGCCAGCGGTCCGGTAGGGTACCCCCGGGAGACCCAGTACTTC. Residues: CASGPVGYPRETQYF.